The 16 T cell receptor beta chains given below trace back to one sample, sequenced in a study of cytomegalovirus exposure and HLA in healthy donors. TCRdb keeps only in-frame clones here, not all; method: immunoSEQ multiplex PCR. This sample has roughly 130,000 clones, with around nine tenths found just once. The material sequenced was PBMCs. Receptor source: a man aged 30-40 years in good health and CMV-seronegative.

The genes are TRBV2 and TRBJ2-7, with 11 bases identical to TRBD2. The CDR3 contains 17 residues. With V trimmed by 4 bases and J by 2 bases, 10 bases remained unmatched. Per germline, CDR1 SNHLY and CDR2 FYNNEI. This CDR3 is CASSAIWTSGQTYEQYF. The CDR3 DNA follows: TGTGCCAGCAGTGCGATTTGGACTAGCGGGCAAACCTACGAGCAGTACTTC.

The chain joins TRBV19 to TRBJ2-7, with 8 positions matching TRBD2. The ends lost 5 bases at V and 0 bases at J; junction bases unmatched: 3. Germline V gives CDR1 LNHDA, CDR2 SQIVND (reference sequence). This CDR3 is built from 14 residues. Here the CDR3 reads CASSSSGSSYEQYF. DNA of the CDR3: TGTGCCAGTAGTTCGAGCGGGAGCTCCTACGAGCAGTACTTC.

This chain connects TRBV27 to TRBJ1-1; 7 bases agree with TRBD1. There are 13 residues in the CDR3. V was pared by 6 bases and J by 5 bases, with 6 bases of the junction left unmatched. Germline CDR1 reads MNHEY; CDR2 reads SMNVEV (reference sequence). The CDR3 loop is CASRINRGTEAFF. The CDR3 bases are TGTGCCAGCAGGATCAACAGGGGAACTGAAGCTTTCTTT.

The chain uses TRBV10-1 and TRBJ2-5; TRBD2 agrees at 10 bases. V gave up 4 bases and J gave up 1 base; unmatched junction bases: 3. CDR1 is WNHNN and CDR2 is SYGVQD in the germline V gene (reference sequence). This CDR3 contains 15 residues. This chain's CDR3 is CASSAGTSVQETQYF. The CDR3 nucleotides are TGCGCCAGCAGTGCCGGGACTAGCGTCCAAGAGACCCAGTACTTC.

The gene calls are TRBV2 and TRBJ2-7; 11 bases match TRBD2. The trim removed 4 bases at V and 3 bases at J, leaving 8 bases unmatched. Germline lookup yields CDR1 SNHLY and CDR2 FYNNEI. The CDR3 runs 16 residues. The CDR3 sequence: CASSVPSSGRNYEQYF. The CDR3 DNA reads as TGTGCCAGCAGTGTCCCCTCTAGCGGGAGGAACTACGAGCAGTACTTC.

The J gene is TRBJ1-2, the V gene TRBV30; no clear D. Germline V gene lookup returns CDR1 GTSNPN and CDR2 SVGIG (reference sequence). The CDR3 length is 17 residues. The V end lost 0 bases, the J end lost 4 bases, and 21 bases lay between the germline ends. The CDR3 coding sequence is TGTGCCTGGAGTGTACCCTTTTACGTCCAGGAATTCTATGGCTACACCTTC. It codes for CAWSVPFYVQEFYGYTF.

This chain connects TRBV11-2 to TRBJ2-1, with no clear D. Germline CDR1 and CDR2: SGHAT and FQNNGV. V lost 2 bases and J lost 10, with 18 bases in between. This CDR3 region has 15 residues. The DNA for the CDR3 is TGTGCCAGCAGCTTAAACTCCTGGGCCAGAAGGGAGCAGTTCTTC. Translation gives CASSLNSWARREQFF.

This rearrangement joins TRBV7-9 to TRBJ2-7; 10 bases match TRBD1. In germline, CDR1 is SEHNR, CDR2 FQNEAQ (reference sequence). There are 16 residues in the CDR3. With V trimmed by 5 bases and J by 4 bases, 11 bases remained unmatched. The CDR3 DNA is TGTGCCAGCAGCCCTCCCTCCGGGACAGGGGTTTACGAGCAGTACTTC. Residues: CASSPPSGTGVYEQYF.

The rearrangement uses TRBV5-6 and TRBJ1-5, with D possibly TRBD1 on 5 matching bases. The V gene's germline CDR1 is SGHDT and CDR2 YYEEEE. The ends were cut back, 3 bases at V and 2 bases at J, with 9 bases in the middle. The CDR3 runs 14 residues. DNA of the CDR3: TGTGCCAGCAGCTCCCTAGGGGGCAATCAGCCCCAGCATTTT. The encoded protein is CASSSLGGNQPQHF. The full variable domain, rest sourced from reference TRBV5-6 and TRBJ1-5, is DAGVTQSPTHLIKTRGQQVTLRCSPKSGHDTVSWYQQALGQGPQFIFQYYEEEERQRGNFPDRFSGHQFPNYSSELNVNALLLGDSALYLCASSSLGGNQPQHFGDGTRLSIL.

This chain joins TRBV6-4 and TRBJ2-1; TRBD2 aligns across 9 bases. Germline CDR1 and CDR2: MRHNA and SNTAGT. J lost 2 bases, V lost 3 bases, and 2 bases had no gene match. The CDR3 totals 15 residues. The CDR3 nucleotides are TGTGCCAGCAGTGAAGCGGGAGGAACCTACAATGAGCAGTTCTTC. Its protein product is CASSEAGGTYNEQFF.

The genes are TRBV7-2 and TRBJ2-5; TRBD2 matches 9 bases. The CDR3 contains 18 residues. Trimming removed 1 base from V and 5 bases from J; junction bases left unmatched: 14. Germline values: CDR1 SGHTA, CDR2 FQGNSA. Written as DNA, the CDR3 is TGTGCCAGCAGCTTAGTCGGGAGGGTAGCGGGAGTTCAGGAGACCCAGTACTTC. Protein product: CASSLVGRVAGVQETQYF. Full variable domain (outside the CDR3, taken from reference TRBV7-2 and TRBJ2-5): GAGVSQSPSNKVTEKGKDVELRCDPISGHTALYWYRQSLGQGLEFLIYFQGNSAPDKSGLPSDRFSAERTGGSVSTLTIQRTQQEDSAVYLCASSLVGRVAGVQETQYFGPGTRLLVL.

DNA of the CDR3: TGTGCCAGCAGTGAATTAATTCATCGGGTTCCGGAGCAGTTCTTC. Translation: CASSELIHRVPEQFF. This rearrangement joins TRBV25-1 to TRBJ2-1; D remains ambiguous. CDR3 length: 15 amino acids. The V gene's germline CDR1 is MGHDK and CDR2 SYGVNS. V lost 1 base and J lost 10, with 17 bases in between.

The chain links TRBV5-1 to TRBJ2-1; 10 bases fit TRBD1. Trimming removed 5 bases from V and 12 bases from J; junction bases left unmatched: 11. Germline CDR1 reads SGHRS; CDR2 reads YFSETQ. The CDR3 runs to 14 residues. CDR3: CASRRPGQGTGQFF. CDR3 bases: TGCGCCAGCAGGCGGCCGGGACAGGGGACGGGGCAGTTCTTC. The full variable domain, its missing parts supplied by reference TRBV5-1 and TRBJ2-1, is KAGVTQTPRYLIKTRGQQVTLSCSPISGHRSVSWYQQTPGQGLQFLFEYFSETQRNKGNFPGRFSGRQFSNSRSEMNVSTLELGDSALYLCASRRPGQGTGQFFGPGTRLTVL.

This clone came up once. The V gene is TRBV7-9, the J gene TRBJ2-1; maybe TRBD1 (5 bases). The CDR3 runs 14 residues. V gave up 4 bases and J gave up 5 bases, with 12 bases separating them. The germline V gene encodes CDR1 SEHNR and CDR2 FQNEAQ (reference sequence). The CDR3 DNA reads TGTGCCAGCAGCTCGGTGGACACCAACAATGAGCAGTTCTTC. Translation: CASSSVDTNNEQFF.

The chain couples TRBV9 to TRBJ2-2, with 9 positions matching TRBD2. The CDR3 covers 17 residues. V gave up 0 bases and J gave up 4 bases; unmatched junction bases: 7. Germline loops: CDR1 SGDLS, CDR2 YYNGEE. The CDR3 DNA reads TGTGCCAGCAGCGTAGAGTCTAGCGGGATAGGCACCGGGGAGCTGTTTTTT. It specifies CASSVESSGIGTGELFF.

The CDR3 reads CSAVNRGLGEQYF. The CDR3 nucleotides read TGCAGCGCCGTGAACAGGGGACTGGGCGAGCAGTACTTC. The chain is built from TRBV29-1 and TRBJ2-7; D perhaps matches TRBD1 (7 bases). The V end lost 7 bases, the J end lost 6 bases, and 19 bases lay between the germline ends. The CDR3 spans 13 residues. The germline CDR1 and CDR2 sequences are SQVTM and ANQGSEA.